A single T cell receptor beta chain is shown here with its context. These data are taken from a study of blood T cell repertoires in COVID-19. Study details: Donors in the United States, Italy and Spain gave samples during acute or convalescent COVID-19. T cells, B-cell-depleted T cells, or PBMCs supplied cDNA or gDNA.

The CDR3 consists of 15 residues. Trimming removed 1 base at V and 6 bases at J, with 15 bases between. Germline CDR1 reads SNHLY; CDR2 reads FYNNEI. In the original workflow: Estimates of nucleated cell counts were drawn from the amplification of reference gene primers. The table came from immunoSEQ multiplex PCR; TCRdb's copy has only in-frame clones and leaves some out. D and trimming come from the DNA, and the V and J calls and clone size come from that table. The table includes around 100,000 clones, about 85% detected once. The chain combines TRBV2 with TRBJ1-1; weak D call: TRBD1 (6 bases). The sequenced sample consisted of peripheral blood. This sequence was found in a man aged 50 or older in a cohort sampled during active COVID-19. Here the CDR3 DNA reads TGTGCCAGCAGTGAAGACAGGGCGGTCGGGGCTGAAGCTTTCTTT. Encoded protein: CASSEDRAVGAEAFF.